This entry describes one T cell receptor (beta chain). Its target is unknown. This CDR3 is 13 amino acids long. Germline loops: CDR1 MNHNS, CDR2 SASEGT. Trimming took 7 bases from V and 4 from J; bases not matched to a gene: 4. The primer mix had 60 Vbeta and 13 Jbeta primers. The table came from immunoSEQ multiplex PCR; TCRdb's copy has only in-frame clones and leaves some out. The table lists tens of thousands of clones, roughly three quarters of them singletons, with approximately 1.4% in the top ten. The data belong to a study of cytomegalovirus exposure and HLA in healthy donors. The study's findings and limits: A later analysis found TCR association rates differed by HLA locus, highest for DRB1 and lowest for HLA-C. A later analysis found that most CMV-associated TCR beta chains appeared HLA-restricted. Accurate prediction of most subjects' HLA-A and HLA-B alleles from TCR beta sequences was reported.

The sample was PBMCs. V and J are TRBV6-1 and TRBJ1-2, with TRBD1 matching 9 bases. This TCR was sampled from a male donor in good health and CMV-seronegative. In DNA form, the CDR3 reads TGTGCCAGCATTCTGACAGGGGGCTATGGCTACACCTTC. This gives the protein CASILTGGYGYTF.